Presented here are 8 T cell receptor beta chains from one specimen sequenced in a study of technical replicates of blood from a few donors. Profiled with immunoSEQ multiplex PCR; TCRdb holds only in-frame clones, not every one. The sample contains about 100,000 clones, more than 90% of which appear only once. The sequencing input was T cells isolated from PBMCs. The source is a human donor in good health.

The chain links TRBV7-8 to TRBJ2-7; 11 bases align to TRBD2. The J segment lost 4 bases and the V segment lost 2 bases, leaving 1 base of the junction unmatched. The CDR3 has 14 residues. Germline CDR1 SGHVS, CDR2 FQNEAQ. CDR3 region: CASSLTSGSYEQYF. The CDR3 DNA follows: TGTGCCAGCAGCTTAACTAGCGGGAGTTACGAGCAGTACTTC.

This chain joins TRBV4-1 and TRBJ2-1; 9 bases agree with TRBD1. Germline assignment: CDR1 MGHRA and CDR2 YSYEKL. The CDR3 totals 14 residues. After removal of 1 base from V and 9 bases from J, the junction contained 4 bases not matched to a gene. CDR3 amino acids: CASSQVGQGGEQFF. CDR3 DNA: TGCGCCAGCAGCCAAGTGGGACAGGGAGGTGAGCAGTTCTTC.

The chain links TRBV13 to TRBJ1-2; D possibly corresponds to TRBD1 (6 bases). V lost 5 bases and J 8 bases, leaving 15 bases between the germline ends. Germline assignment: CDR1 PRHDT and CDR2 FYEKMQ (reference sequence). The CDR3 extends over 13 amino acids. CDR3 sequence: CASSERDTRGYTF. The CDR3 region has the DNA TGTGCCAGCAGCGAAAGGGACACCCGGGGCTACACCTTC.

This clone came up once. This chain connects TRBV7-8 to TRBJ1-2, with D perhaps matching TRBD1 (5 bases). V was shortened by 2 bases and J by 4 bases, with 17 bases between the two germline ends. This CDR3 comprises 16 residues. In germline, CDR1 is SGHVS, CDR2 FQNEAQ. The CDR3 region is CASSLLVGDSSYGYTF. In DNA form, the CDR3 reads TGTGCCAGCAGCTTACTTGTAGGCGACAGCTCCTATGGCTACACCTTC.

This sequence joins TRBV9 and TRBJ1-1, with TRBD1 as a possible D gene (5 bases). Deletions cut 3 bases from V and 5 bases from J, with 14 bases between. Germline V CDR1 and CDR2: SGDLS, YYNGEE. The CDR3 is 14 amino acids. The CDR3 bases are TGTGCCAGCAGCGGCCGACAGTCAACGACTGAAGCTTTCTTT. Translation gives CASSGRQSTTEAFF.

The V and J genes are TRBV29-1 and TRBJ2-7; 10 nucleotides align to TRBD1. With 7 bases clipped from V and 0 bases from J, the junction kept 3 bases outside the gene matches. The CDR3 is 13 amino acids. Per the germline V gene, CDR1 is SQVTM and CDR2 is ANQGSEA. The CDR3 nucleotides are TGCAGCGAGGGACAGGGGAACTCCTACGAGCAGTACTTC. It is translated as CSEGQGNSYEQYF.

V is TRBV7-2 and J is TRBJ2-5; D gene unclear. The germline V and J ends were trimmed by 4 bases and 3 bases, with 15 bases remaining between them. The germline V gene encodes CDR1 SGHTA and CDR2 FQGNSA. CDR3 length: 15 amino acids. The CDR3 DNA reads TGTGCCAGCAGCTCGATCAGGTCTAAAAAAGAGACCCAGTACTTC. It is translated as CASSSIRSKKETQYF. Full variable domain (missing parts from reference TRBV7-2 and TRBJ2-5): GAGVSQSPSNKVTEKGKDVELRCDPISGHTALYWYRQSLGQGLEFLIYFQGNSAPDKSGLPSDRFSAERTGGSVSTLTIQRTQQEDSAVYLCASSSIRSKKETQYFGPGTRLLVL.

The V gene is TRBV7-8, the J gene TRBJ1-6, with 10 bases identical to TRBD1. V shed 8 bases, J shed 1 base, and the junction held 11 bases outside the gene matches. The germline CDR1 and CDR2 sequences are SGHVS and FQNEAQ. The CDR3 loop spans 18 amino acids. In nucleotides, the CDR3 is TGTGCCAGCGGTAGCCGGGACAGGGGAGTATCCTATAATTCACCCCTCCACTTT. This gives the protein CASGSRDRGVSYNSPLHF. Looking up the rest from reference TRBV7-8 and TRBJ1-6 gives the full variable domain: GAGVSQSPRYKVAKRGQDVALRCDPISGHVSLFWYQQALGQGPEFLTYFQNEAQLDKSGLPSDRFFAERPEGSVSTLKIQRTQQEDSAVYLCASGSRDRGVSYNSPLHFGNGTRLTVT.